In this sample, the clone carrying this T cell receptor (beta chain) turned up a few times. Its target is not known. Sampling consisted of one heparinised blood draw per donor, averaging around 100 mL. Central memory, naive, regulatory and stem cell-like memory CD4+ cells were sorted by CD45RO/CCR7/CD25/CD127/CD95/CD27. This entry comes from a study of beta chain features in type 1 diabetes. The entirety of the isolated RNA underwent reverse transcription, so expressed TCRB transcripts were sequenced. Sequencing used immunoSEQ multiplex PCR; TCRdb keeps in-frame clones, though not all of them. The sample gives approximately 250,000 clones, roughly a tenth of which show up once; 0.017% is in the top ten. V shed 3 bases and J shed 4 bases, with 10 bases lying between them. The CDR3 length is 15 residues. Germline lookup yields CDR1 LNHDA and CDR2 SQIVND (reference sequence). Study-wide results and caveats: Patients with type 1 diabetes showed fewer VDJ junction insertions and more deletions. Compared with healthy donors, patients appeared to share more similar naive, central memory and regulatory TCRB repertoires. Moderately but significantly shorter TCRB CDR3s were found in Type 1 diabetes patients in all four CD4+ subsets.

The chain links TRBV19 to TRBJ2-6; tentative D call: TRBD1 (5 bases). The sequenced sample was naive CD4+ T cells from blood. The source is a man under 40 with type 1 diabetes. The CDR3 bases are TGTGCCAGTAGTATCCAGGGCGTCGGGGCCAACGTCCTGACTTTC. Residues: CASSIQGVGANVLTF.